The 27 T cell receptor beta chains reported below all come from one sample, sequenced in a study of shared clonotypes between healthy human individuals. Some clones are missing from TCRdb's copy, which holds only in-frame ones; the method was immunoSEQ multiplex PCR. Of about 2.4 million clones in the sample, approximately 93% were seen once. The sample was naive CD4+ T cells from PBMCs. Subset denoted: CD45RA+ positively selected. The receptor source for this set is a man aged 18 to 35 in good health. Some clones in this sample may be carry-over from other donors' samples.

The V gene is TRBV10-3, the J gene TRBJ2-7, with TRBD1 matching 8 bases. Germline loops: CDR1 ENHRY, CDR2 SYGVKD. CDR3 length: 14 amino acids. V was clipped by 4 bases and J by 2 bases; unmatched bases: 4. The CDR3 is CAISVGQVTYEQYF. The CDR3 DNA follows: TGTGCCATCAGTGTGGGACAGGTGACCTACGAGCAGTACTTC.

This chain links TRBV2 with TRBJ2-5; 9 bases are a match to TRBD1. CDR1 is SNHLY, CDR2 FYNNEI, per germline. V lost 5 bases and J lost 5; bases outside the gene matches: 12. The CDR3 totals 16 residues. The CDR3: CASSSGTGPMVETQYF. For the CDR3, the DNA is TGTGCCAGCAGTTCCGGGACAGGGCCAATGGTGGAGACCCAGTACTTC.

This rearrangement joins TRBV6-5 to TRBJ2-7; possible D gene TRBD2, 7 bases. CDR1 is MNHEY, CDR2 SVGAGI, per germline. CDR3 length: 13 amino acids. Trimming pared 10 bases from V and 2 bases from J, leaving 15 bases between. The CDR3 DNA reads as TGTGCCACGAGGGGGGGATCGACCTACGAGCAGTACTTC. Amino acid sequence: CATRGGSTYEQYF.

As DNA, the CDR3 is TGTGCCAGCAGTTTATTTTGGACAGGGGCAAATCAGCCCCAGCATTTT. Its protein product is CASSLFWTGANQPQHF. The rearrangement links TRBV28 to TRBJ1-5, with 9 bases fitting TRBD1. Germline V lookup: CDR1 MDHEN, CDR2 SYDVKM. The trim removed 1 base at V and 4 bases at J, leaving 5 bases unmatched. The CDR3 length is 16 residues. Using reference TRBV28 and TRBJ1-5 for the parts outside the CDR3, the full variable domain is DVKVTQSSRYLVKRTGEKVFLECVQDMDHENMFWYRQDPGLGLRLIYFSYDVKMKEKGDIPEGYSVSREKKERFSLILESASTNQTSMYLCASSLFWTGANQPQHFGDGTRLSIL.

Points on this clone: This CDR3 is also generated by other DNA sequences in the sample. The V call is TRBV28, the J call TRBJ2-1; D remains ambiguous. V was shortened by 6 bases and J by 0 bases, with 6 bases between the two germline ends. Germline CDR1 is MDHEN and CDR2 is SYDVKM. The CDR3 is 13 amino acids. CDR3 sequence reads: CASSLDSYNEQFF. The CDR3 DNA reads as TGTGCCAGCAGCCTCGACTCCTACAATGAGCAGTTCTTC.

This chain uses TRBV7-2 with TRBJ1-3; D is unclear. The CDR3 spans 14 residues. Germline V gene lookup returns CDR1 SGHTA and CDR2 FQGNSA. With 2 bases removed from V and 0 bases from J, the gap between germline ends came to 5 bases. As DNA, the CDR3 is TGTGCCAGCAGCTTACAGATCTCTGGAAACACCATATATTTT. Amino acid sequence: CASSLQISGNTIYF.

This chain joins TRBV28 and TRBJ1-1, with 9 nucleotides matching TRBD1. The J segment lost 10 bases and the V segment lost 7 bases, leaving 28 bases of the junction unmatched. The CDR3 contains 19 residues. Germline assignment: CDR1 MDHEN and CDR2 SYDVKM. The CDR3 spells CASTSRWTGQGIRLIGAFF. In nucleotides, the CDR3 is TGTGCCAGCACATCGAGATGGACGGGACAGGGTATTCGGCTTATTGGAGCTTTCTTT.

The V call is TRBV27, the J call TRBJ2-1; 8 bases line up with TRBD1. V shed 6 bases, J shed 2 bases, and the junction held 6 bases outside the gene matches. This CDR3 has 15 residues. Germline V gives CDR1 MNHEY, CDR2 SMNVEV (reference sequence). CDR3 loop: CASSTGTGTYNEQFF. The CDR3 DNA reads TGTGCCAGCAGCACCGGGACAGGCACCTACAATGAGCAGTTCTTC.

This clone was found once. V usage is TRBV7-2 and J usage is TRBJ1-1; D ambiguous. There are 15 residues in the CDR3. V was shortened by 0 bases and J by 0 bases, with 8 bases between the two germline ends. Germline V gene data show CDR1 as SGHTA and CDR2 as FQGNSA. The CDR3 here is CASSLASWMNTEAFF. Written as DNA, the CDR3 is TGTGCCAGCAGCTTAGCTTCGTGGATGAACACTGAAGCTTTCTTT.

This rearrangement joins TRBV7-3 to TRBJ2-7; 13 nucleotides line up with TRBD2. The J segment lost 4 bases and the V segment lost 4 bases, leaving 4 bases of the junction unmatched. The CDR3 runs to 15 residues. Germline V gene data show CDR1 as SGHTA and CDR2 as FQGTGA. CDR3 region: CASSSGTSGTYEQYF. The DNA for the CDR3 is TGTGCCAGCAGCTCCGGGACTAGCGGGACGTACGAGCAGTACTTC.

This chain uses TRBV5-1 with TRBJ2-3, with a tentative D call TRBD1 (6 bases). Between the trimmed V and J ends, which lost 0 bases and 3 bases, there was a span of 14 bases. Germline values: CDR1 SGHRS, CDR2 YFSETQ. The CDR3 sequence is 16 residues long. This chain's CDR3 is CASSLAQGHSTDTQYF. DNA for the CDR3: TGCGCCAGCAGCTTGGCGCAGGGGCATTCTACAGATACGCAGTATTTT.

The chain joins TRBV12-5 to TRBJ2-5, with D unresolved. CDR3 length equals 11 residues. V was pared by 7 bases and J by 7 bases, with 10 bases between. Germline V gives CDR1 LGHNT, CDR2 FRNRAP. DNA for the CDR3: TGTGCTAGTGCCCTGAGTGGGACCCAGTACTTC. It specifies CASALSGTQYF.

The rearrangement links TRBV10-1 to TRBJ2-1; D is possibly TRBD1 or TRBD2 (10 bases each). This CDR3 spans 22 amino acids. V shed 8 bases and J shed 0 bases, with 35 bases lying between them. The V gene's germline CDR1 is WNHNN and CDR2 SYGVQD (reference sequence). CDR3 region: CASPDRRDRGLAYSSSYNEQFF. The CDR3 coding sequence is TGCGCCAGCCCTGACAGACGGGACAGGGGACTAGCGTACTCGAGCTCCTACAATGAGCAGTTCTTC.

This chain joins TRBV9 and TRBJ2-1; no definite D call. Trimming shortened V by 4 bases and J by 6 bases, and 20 bases separated the two germline ends. CDR1 and CDR2 from the germline V gene are SGDLS and YYNGEE. CDR3 length equals 16 residues. CDR3 residues: CASSPAPHASTNEQFF. The CDR3 bases are TGTGCCAGCAGCCCAGCCCCCCACGCCTCCACCAATGAGCAGTTCTTC. Combining the CDR3 with reference TRBV9 and TRBJ2-1 gives the whole variable domain DSGVTQTPKHLITATGQRVTLRCSPRSGDLSVYWYQQSLDQGLQFLIQYYNGEERAKGNILERFSAQQFPDLHSELNLSSLELGDSALYFCASSPAPHASTNEQFFGPGTRLTVL.

This chain connects TRBV5-1 to TRBJ2-7; D uncertain. V was trimmed by 6 bases and J by 1 base, leaving 11 bases between them. Per germline, CDR1 SGHRS and CDR2 YFSETQ. The CDR3 has 13 amino acids. The CDR3 region is CASKRIRSYEQYF. CDR3 nucleotides: TGCGCCAGCAAGAGAATTCGATCCTACGAGCAGTACTTC. Looking up the rest from reference TRBV5-1 and TRBJ2-7 gives the full variable domain: KAGVTQTPRYLIKTRGQQVTLSCSPISGHRSVSWYQQTPGQGLQFLFEYFSETQRNKGNFPGRFSGRQFSNSRSEMNVSTLELGDSALYLCASKRIRSYEQYFGPGTRLTVT.

The chain combines TRBV27 with TRBJ2-3; 11 positions agree with TRBD2. The CDR3 contains 17 residues. Looked up from germline, CDR1 is MNHEY and CDR2 is SMNVEV (reference sequence). Unmatched junction bases numbered 4, after V lost 2 bases and J lost 0 bases. The CDR3 reads CASSLVTSGTSTDTQYF. DNA for the CDR3: TGTGCCAGCAGTTTAGTGACTAGCGGGACCAGCACAGATACGCAGTATTTT.

This clone was counted between two and nine times. The V and J genes are TRBV19 and TRBJ1-2; a possible D gene is TRBD1 (6 bases). The CDR3 is made up of 15 amino acids. Trimming took 3 bases from V and 4 from J, leaving 15 bases between them. Germline lookup yields CDR1 LNHDA and CDR2 SQIVND (reference sequence). CDR3 amino acids: CASSIGGDGIYGYTF. Here the CDR3 DNA reads TGTGCCAGTAGTATCGGGGGCGATGGCATCTATGGCTACACCTTC.

In this sample, this clone turned up once. The chain carries TRBV5-1 and TRBJ2-5; D is possibly TRBD1 (6 bases). The CDR3 length is 15 residues. CDR1 and CDR2 from the germline V gene are SGHRS and YFSETQ. Trimming shortened V by 1 base and J by 1 base, and 11 bases separated the two germline ends. This CDR3 is CASSLLLDSQETQYF. In DNA, the CDR3 is TGCGCCAGCAGCTTGCTCCTGGACAGCCAAGAGACCCAGTACTTC.

Concerning this clone: This CDR3 is also generated by other DNA sequences in the sample. The V call is TRBV7-2, the J call TRBJ2-7; a weak D match, TRBD2 (6 bases). CDR1 and CDR2 from the germline V gene are SGHTA and FQGNSA. The V gene lost 0 bases and the J gene lost 2 bases, with 8 bases spanning the gap. The CDR3 is 14 residues long. As DNA, the CDR3 is TGTGCCAGCAGCTTAGCGGGAGGACCCTACGAGCAGTACTTC. It yields the protein CASSLAGGPYEQYF.

V usage is TRBV28 and J usage is TRBJ1-2; weak D call: TRBD1 (5 bases). Trimming took off 5 bases at V and 4 bases at J, with 11 bases between the two ends. In germline, CDR1 is MDHEN, CDR2 SYDVKM. This CDR3 has 13 amino acids. In nucleotides, the CDR3 is TGTGCCAGCAGTACCGGGGCCCCCTATGGCTACACCTTC. This encodes CASSTGAPYGYTF.

The chain links TRBV28 to TRBJ2-7; TRBD1 agrees at 9 bases. The V and J ends lost 5 bases and 3 bases, in that order; junction bases with no gene match: 8. In germline, CDR1 is MDHEN, CDR2 SYDVKM. The CDR3 runs to 15 residues. The CDR3 spells CASSIGGQGNYEQYF. The CDR3 nucleotides are TGTGCCAGCAGTATAGGGGGACAGGGTAACTACGAGCAGTACTTC.

The count of this clone is one. In DNA, the CDR3 is TGTGCCAGCAGTTTCTGGGGGCCAGGGGATGAGCAGTTCTTC. Amino acids: CASSFWGPGDEQFF. V usage is TRBV28 and J usage is TRBJ2-1; D is perhaps TRBD1 (6 bases). The germline V gene has CDR1 MDHEN and CDR2 SYDVKM. The CDR3 is 14 amino acids. V was clipped by 3 bases and J by 8 bases, with 14 bases between them. Combining the CDR3 with reference TRBV28 and TRBJ2-1 gives the whole variable domain DVKVTQSSRYLVKRTGEKVFLECVQDMDHENMFWYRQDPGLGLRLIYFSYDVKMKEKGDIPEGYSVSREKKERFSLILESASTNQTSMYLCASSFWGPGDEQFFGPGTRLTVL.

The CDR3 sequence is CASSPGAGTGSGYTF. The CDR3 region has the DNA TGTGCCAGCTCACCCGGCGCCGGGACAGGGAGCGGCTACACCTTC. V usage is TRBV18 and J usage is TRBJ1-2; 9 bases map to TRBD1. Trimming at V came to 3 bases and at J to 8 bases, leaving 10 bases not matched to a gene. The CDR3 length is 15 residues. Germline-derived CDR1 and CDR2 are KGHSH and LQKENI.

The chain has TRBV28 and TRBJ1-5; D remains unclear. V lost 7 bases and J 6 bases, leaving 16 bases between the germline ends. Germline V gives CDR1 MDHEN, CDR2 SYDVKM. The length of the CDR3 is 14 residues. The CDR3 nucleotides are TGTGCCAGCACCTCAGACGGGCCCGGTCAGCCCCAGCATTTT. Translation gives CASTSDGPGQPQHF.

The gene calls are TRBV7-2 and TRBJ2-1; D is perhaps TRBD1 or TRBD2 (5 bases each). Between the trimmed V and J ends, which lost 7 bases and 2 bases, there was a span of 15 bases. The CDR3 has 15 amino acids. The germline CDR1 and CDR2 sequences are SGHTA and FQGNSA. The CDR3 DNA reads TGTGCCAGCACCTTGACCCAGGGAGCCTACAATGAGCAGTTCTTC. It specifies CASTLTQGAYNEQFF.

The CDR3 DNA follows: TGTGCCATCAGTGACAGGACAGGGTTTACTGAAGCTTTCTTT. It encodes CAISDRTGFTEAFF. V and J are TRBV10-3 and TRBJ1-1, with TRBD1 identical over 8 bases. J gave up 5 bases and V 3 bases, and 5 bases lay outside the gene matches. The germline V gene encodes CDR1 ENHRY and CDR2 SYGVKD. This CDR3 has 14 amino acids.

This chain links TRBV7-9 with TRBJ1-6; TRBD1 aligns across 9 bases. Germline trimming cut 3 bases from V and 11 bases from J; bases unmatched to any gene: 5. Germline values: CDR1 SEHNR, CDR2 FQNEAQ (reference sequence). The CDR3 spans 14 residues. CDR3 bases: TGTGCCAGCAGCTTGGAGGACAGGGGAACACCCCTCCACTTT. It codes for CASSLEDRGTPLHF.